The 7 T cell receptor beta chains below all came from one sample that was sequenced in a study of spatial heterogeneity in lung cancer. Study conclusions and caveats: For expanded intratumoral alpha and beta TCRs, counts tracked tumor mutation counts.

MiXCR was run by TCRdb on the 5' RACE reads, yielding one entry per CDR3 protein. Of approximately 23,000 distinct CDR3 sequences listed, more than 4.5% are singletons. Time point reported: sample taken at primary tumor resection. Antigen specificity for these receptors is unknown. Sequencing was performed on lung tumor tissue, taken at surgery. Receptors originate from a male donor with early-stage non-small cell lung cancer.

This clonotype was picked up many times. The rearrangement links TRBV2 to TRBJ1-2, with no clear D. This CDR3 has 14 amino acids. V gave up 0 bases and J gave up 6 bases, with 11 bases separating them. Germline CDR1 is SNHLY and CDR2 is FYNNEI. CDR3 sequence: CASSEAKTGHGYTF. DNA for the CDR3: TGTGCCAGCAGTGAAGCCAAGACTGGTCATGGCTACACCTTC.

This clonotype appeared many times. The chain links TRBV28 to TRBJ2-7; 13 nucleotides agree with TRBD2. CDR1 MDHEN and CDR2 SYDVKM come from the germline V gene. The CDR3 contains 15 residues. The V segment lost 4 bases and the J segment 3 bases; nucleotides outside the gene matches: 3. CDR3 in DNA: TGTGCCAGCAGTTCCGGGACTAGCGGGGACTACGAGCAGTACTTC. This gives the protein CASSSGTSGDYEQYF.

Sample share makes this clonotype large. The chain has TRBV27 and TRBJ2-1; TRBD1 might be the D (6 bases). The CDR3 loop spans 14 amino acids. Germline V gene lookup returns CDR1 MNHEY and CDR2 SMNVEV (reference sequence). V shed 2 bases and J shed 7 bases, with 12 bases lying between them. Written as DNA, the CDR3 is TGTGCCAGCAGTTTAATTGACAGGACGAATGAGCAGTTCTTC. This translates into CASSLIDRTNEQFF.

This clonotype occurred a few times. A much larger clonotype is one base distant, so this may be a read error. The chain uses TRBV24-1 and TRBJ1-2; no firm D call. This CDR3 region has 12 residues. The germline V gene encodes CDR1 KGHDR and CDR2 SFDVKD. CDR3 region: CTTSDFSYGYTF. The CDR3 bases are TGTACCACCAGTGATTTTTCATATGGCTACACCTTC.

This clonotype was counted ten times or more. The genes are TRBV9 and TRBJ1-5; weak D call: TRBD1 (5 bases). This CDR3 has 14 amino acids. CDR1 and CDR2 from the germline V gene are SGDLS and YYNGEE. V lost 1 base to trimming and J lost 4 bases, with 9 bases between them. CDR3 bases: TGTGCCAGCAGCGTATGGGACGGTAATCAGCCCCAGCATTTT. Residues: CASSVWDGNQPQHF. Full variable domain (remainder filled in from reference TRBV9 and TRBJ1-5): DSGVTQTPKHLITATGQRVTLRCSPRSGDLSVYWYQQSLDQGLQFLIQYYNGEERAKGNILERFSAQQFPDLHSELNLSSLELGDSALYFCASSVWDGNQPQHFGDGTRLSIL.

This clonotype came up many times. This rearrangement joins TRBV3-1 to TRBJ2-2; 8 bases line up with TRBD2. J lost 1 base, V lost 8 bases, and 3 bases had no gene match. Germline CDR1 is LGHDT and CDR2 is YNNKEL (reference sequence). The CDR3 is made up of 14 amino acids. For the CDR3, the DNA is TGTGCCAGCTCCCGGGGGGGGAACACCGGGGAGCTGTTTTTT. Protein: CASSRGGNTGELFF. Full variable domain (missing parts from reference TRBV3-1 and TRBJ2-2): DTAVSQTPKYLVTQMGNDKSIKCEQNLGHDTMYWYKQDSKKFLKIMFSYNNKELIINETVPNRFSPKSPDKAHLNLHINSLELGDSAVYFCASSRGGNTGELFFGEGSRLTVL.

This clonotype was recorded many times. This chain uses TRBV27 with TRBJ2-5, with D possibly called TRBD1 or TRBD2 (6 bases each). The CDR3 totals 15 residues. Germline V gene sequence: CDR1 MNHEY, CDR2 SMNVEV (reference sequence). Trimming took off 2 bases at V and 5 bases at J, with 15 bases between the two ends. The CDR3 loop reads CASSLRGRRSETQYF. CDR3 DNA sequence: TGTGCCAGCAGTTTACGGGGGCGCAGGTCGGAGACCCAGTACTTC.